This T cell receptor beta chain was profiled in a study of a mutant IDH1 vaccine in newly diagnosed glioma. The method was immunoSEQ multiplex PCR; TCRdb's version includes in-frame clones alone and lacks a portion of them. The table lists about 94,000 clones, around nine tenths of them singletons. The time point denotes: week 47, end of study. What each vaccine dose contained was 300 ug of mutant IDH1 20-mer peptide, accompanied by topical imiquimod. V was shortened by 7 bases and J by 7 bases, with 13 bases between the two germline ends. The CDR3 has 13 residues. Per the germline V gene, CDR1 is SNHLY and CDR2 is FYNNEI. Concerning this clone: Its specificity is not known.

The TCR originated in a woman in her forties or fifties with glioma. The sample was PBMCs, taken from a glioma patient whose treatment included an IDH1 peptide vaccine. This sequence joins TRBV2 and TRBJ1-4; possible D gene TRBD1, 5 bases. This CDR3 is CASIPQGSEKLFF. The CDR3 DNA reads as TGTGCCAGCATCCCCCAGGGAAGTGAAAAACTGTTTTTT.